This passage covers 27 T cell receptor beta chains from one sample sequenced in a study of T cell repertoires in cytomegalovirus infection. From the reads, TCRdb called clonotypes with MiXCR, one entry per CDR3 protein. The sample records 150,000 to 200,000 distinct CDR3 sequences, 14% being singletons. What was sequenced was PBMCs. All receptors come from a human donor in good health (CMV status not recorded). Some clones in this sample may be carry-over from other donors' samples.

The table lists this clonotype with a few counts. This chain connects TRBV4-1 to TRBJ2-7, with D possibly TRBD2 on 7 matching bases. CDR1 MGHRA and CDR2 YSYEKL come from the germline V gene. The CDR3 sequence is 17 residues long. Between the trimmed V and J ends, which lost 1 base and 5 bases, there was a span of 21 bases. CDR3 nucleotides: TGCGCCAGCAGCCAAGGAGGAGGGATAGGGGGGGTCGACGAGCAGTACTTC. Residues: CASSQGGGIGGVDEQYF.

This clonotype came up a few times. This CDR3 reads CSVDKGRHTEAFF. DNA of the CDR3: TGCAGCGTTGATAAGGGAAGACACACTGAAGCTTTCTTT. The V call is TRBV29-1, the J call TRBJ1-1; D is uncertain. The CDR3 length is 13 residues. V lost 3 bases, J lost 3 bases, and 11 bases lay in between. The germline gives CDR1 SQVTM, CDR2 ANQGSEA.

V usage is TRBV19 and J usage is TRBJ2-2; D is uncertain. The CDR3 loop spans 15 amino acids. The germline CDR1 and CDR2 sequences are LNHDA and SQIVND (reference sequence). V shed 3 bases and J shed 1 base, with 9 bases lying between them. CDR3 DNA sequence: TGTGCCAGTAGTATGAGTGCCTTGAACACCGGGGAGCTGTTTTTT. It encodes CASSMSALNTGELFF.

This clonotype appeared a few times. This chain connects TRBV28 to TRBJ2-1, with no clear D. Germline-derived CDR1 and CDR2 are MDHEN and SYDVKM. The CDR3 spans 13 residues. V lost 4 bases and J lost 6, with 10 bases in between. CDR3 sequence reads: CASSSIGFNEQFF. The CDR3, as DNA: TGTGCCAGCAGTTCGATAGGATTCAATGAGCAGTTCTTC.

This clonotype came up many times. Germline is not matched at one junction end, which may reflect a read error. The chain recombines TRBV7-2 with TRBJ1-2; D may be TRBD1 (5 bases). This CDR3 is built from 13 residues. Germline V CDR1 and CDR2: SGHTA, FQGNSA. CDR3 region: CASTLRAGHGYTF. The CDR3 DNA reads as TGTGCCAGCACCTTACGAGCGGGACATGGCTACACCTTC.

This clonotype appeared a single time. The chain recombines TRBV29-1 with TRBJ2-7, with 8 bases aligning to TRBD2. CDR1 is SQVTM, CDR2 ANQGSEA, per germline. This CDR3 has 15 amino acids. The trim removed 4 bases at V and 2 bases at J, leaving 10 bases unmatched. CDR3 loop: CSVVSSRTSPYEQYF. CDR3 sequence (DNA): TGCAGCGTTGTATCGAGTAGGACTAGCCCCTACGAGCAGTACTTC.

This clonotype was counted between two and nine times. The rearrangement links TRBV5-4 to TRBJ1-2, with TRBD1 as a possible D gene (5 bases). Germline CDR1 SGHNT, CDR2 YYREEE (reference sequence). This CDR3 has 14 amino acids. Trimming took off 4 bases at V and 2 bases at J, with 12 bases between the two ends. The CDR3 spells CASSPTTENYGYTF. The CDR3 region has the DNA TGTGCCAGCAGCCCTACGACAGAGAACTATGGCTACACCTTC. The entire variable domain, with the rest obtained from reference TRBV5-4 and TRBJ1-2, is as follows: ETGVTQSPTHLIKTRGQQVTLRCSSQSGHNTVSWYQQALGQGPQFIFQYYREEENGRGNFPPRFSGLQFPNYSSELNVNALELDDSALYLCASSPTTENYGYTFGSGTRLTVV.

There are many counts of this clonotype. The J gene is TRBJ2-5, the V gene TRBV7-2, with D uncertain. In germline, CDR1 is SGHTA, CDR2 FQGNSA. The V end lost 6 bases, the J end lost 3 bases, and 8 bases lay between the germline ends. The CDR3 extends over 12 amino acids. CDR3 residues: CASSFPKETQYF. The DNA for the CDR3 is TGTGCCAGCAGTTTCCCAAAAGAGACCCAGTACTTC.

This clonotype was counted at least ten times. The chain joins TRBV25-1 to TRBJ2-3; weak D call: TRBD2 (6 bases). The CDR3 runs to 14 residues. V lost 5 bases and J 1 base, leaving 10 bases between the germline ends. The germline gives CDR1 MGHDK, CDR2 SYGVNS. CDR3 sequence: CASSTSGGTDTQYF. DNA for the CDR3: TGTGCCAGCAGTACCTCGGGGGGCACAGATACGCAGTATTTT.

The rearrangement joins TRBV5-6 to TRBJ2-3; D ambiguous. CDR3 length equals 11 residues. Germline values: CDR1 SGHDT, CDR2 YYEEEE. Trimming took 3 bases from V and 7 from J, leaving 6 bases between them. CDR3 in amino acids: CASSSRNTQYF. Written as DNA, the CDR3 is TGTGCCAGCAGCTCCCGAAATACGCAGTATTTT.

This clonotype was observed at least ten times. The rearrangement uses TRBV7-2 and TRBJ2-7; 10 nucleotides line up with TRBD2. Germline V CDR1 and CDR2: SGHTA, FQGNSA. The CDR3 totals 15 residues. With 4 bases clipped from V and 12 bases from J, the junction kept 15 bases outside the gene matches. The CDR3 sequence is CASSSSGRLAGESYF. CDR3 nucleotides: TGTGCCAGCAGCTCTTCGGGGCGGCTAGCGGGAGAGTCGTACTTC.

The chain combines TRBV2 with TRBJ2-5, with TRBD1 identical over 9 bases. The germline CDR1 and CDR2 sequences are SNHLY and FYNNEI. The V and J ends lost 0 bases and 3 bases, in that order; junction bases with no gene match: 2. This CDR3 contains 15 residues. Here the CDR3 DNA reads TGTGCCAGCAGTGAAGCGAGGACAGGGGAAGAGACCCAGTACTTC. Protein: CASSEARTGEETQYF.

This clonotype was seen a handful of times. It may be a read error: a sequence one base away is much more abundant. The chain employs TRBV6-5 and TRBJ2-3; possible D gene TRBD2, 6 bases. V shed 6 bases and J shed 2 bases, with 9 bases lying between them. Germline assignment: CDR1 MNHEY and CDR2 SVGAGI. This CDR3 has 13 residues. The CDR3 reads CASRRDFTDTQYF. CDR3 DNA sequence: TGTGCCAGCAGACGGGACTTCACAGATACGCAGTATTTT.

This clonotype was counted at least ten times. J is TRBJ1-1 and V is TRBV5-6, with D possibly matching TRBD1 (5 bases). The V gene's germline CDR1 is SGHDT and CDR2 YYEEEE. The CDR3 contains 13 residues. V lost 0 bases and J lost 7, with 10 bases in between. The CDR3 is CASSLGQGGEAFF. CDR3 sequence (DNA): TGTGCCAGCAGCTTGGGTCAGGGCGGTGAAGCTTTCTTT. Full variable domain (remainder filled in from reference TRBV5-6 and TRBJ1-1): DAGVTQSPTHLIKTRGQQVTLRCSPKSGHDTVSWYQQALGQGPQFIFQYYEEEERQRGNFPDRFSGHQFPNYSSELNVNALLLGDSALYLCASSLGQGGEAFFGQGTRLTVV.

In this sample, this clonotype turned up a few times. The CDR3 protein is CASSSLRAPEAFF. In DNA, the CDR3 is TGTGCCAGCAGTTCCCTCCGGGCCCCTGAAGCTTTCTTT. This chain uses TRBV28 with TRBJ1-1; D ambiguous. Looked up from germline, CDR1 is MDHEN and CDR2 is SYDVKM. The V and J ends lost 4 bases and 6 bases respectively, with 12 bases between them. The CDR3 spans 13 residues. Complete variable domain (other parts from reference TRBV28 and TRBJ1-1): DVKVTQSSRYLVKRTGEKVFLECVQDMDHENMFWYRQDPGLGLRLIYFSYDVKMKEKGDIPEGYSVSREKKERFSLILESASTNQTSMYLCASSSLRAPEAFFGQGTRLTVV.

The gene calls are TRBV5-1 and TRBJ1-2, with 7 bases identical to TRBD1. CDR1 and CDR2 (germline): SGHRS, YFSETQ. V lost 4 bases to trimming and J lost 8 bases; unmatched junction nucleotides: 14. The CDR3 sequence is 15 residues long. The CDR3 nucleotides read TGCGCCAGCAGCCGAGACGCAGGGGGGTTGAGGGGCTACACCTTC. Amino acid sequence: CASSRDAGGLRGYTF.

The CDR3 loop is CASSAGGGAEQYF. Here the CDR3 DNA reads TGTGCCAGCAGTGCTGGGGGCGGGGCTGAGCAGTACTTC. The rearrangement uses TRBV25-1 and TRBJ2-7; tentatively, D is TRBD1 or TRBD2 (6 bases each). This CDR3 contains 13 residues. Germline V CDR1 and CDR2: MGHDK, SYGVNS. Trimming removed 4 bases from V and 7 bases from J, with 14 bases in between.

The table lists this clonotype with many counts. The J gene is TRBJ2-3, the V gene TRBV6-6; D might be TRBD1 or TRBD2, each matching 5 bases. The germline gives CDR1 MNHNY, CDR2 SVGAGI (reference sequence). The CDR3 is 13 residues long. Trimming removed 6 bases from V and 0 bases from J, with 7 bases in between. CDR3 sequence: CASRRDSTDTQYF. The DNA for the CDR3 is TGTGCCAGCAGGAGGGACAGCACAGATACGCAGTATTTT.

V gene TRBV6-2 or TRBV6-3 combines with J gene TRBJ2-1, with 9 positions matching TRBD2. With V trimmed by 6 bases and J by 9 bases, 12 bases remained unmatched. Germline assignment: CDR1 MNHEY and CDR2 SVGEGT. This CDR3 comprises 15 residues. CDR3 nucleotides: TGTGCCAGCAGCCCCGACGGCGGGGGGGCCAGTGAGCAGTTCTTC. Translated, it gives CASSPDGGGASEQFF.

Concerning this clonotype itself: One base away lies a much larger clone, so this may be a sequencing read error. The chain recombines TRBV7-6 with TRBJ1-1; no clear D gene. The CDR3 sequence is 12 residues long. The germline gives CDR1 SGHVS, CDR2 FNYEAQ. This CDR3 is CAGSFGGTEAFF. As DNA, the CDR3 is TGTGCCGGCAGCTTCGGCGGGACTGAAGCTTTCTTT.

The V call is TRBV28, the J call TRBJ1-1; maybe TRBD1 (6 bases). Germline V gene data show CDR1 as MDHEN and CDR2 as SYDVKM. With 7 bases removed from V and 9 bases from J, the gap between germline ends came to 18 bases. This CDR3 is 13 amino acids long. CDR3 in amino acids: CASIPSPTGQAFF. Written as DNA, the CDR3 is TGTGCCAGCATTCCCTCCCCGACAGGCCAAGCTTTCTTT.

This clonotype was recorded at least ten times. The chain links TRBV28 to TRBJ2-7; TRBD1 matches at 8 bases. V shed 9 bases, J shed 5 bases, and the junction held 9 bases outside the gene matches. Germline assignment: CDR1 MDHEN and CDR2 SYDVKM. This CDR3 contains 13 residues. For the CDR3, the DNA is TGTGCCAGTACCACAGGGGGTAGAGACGAGCAGTACTTC. Translating it yields CASTTGGRDEQYF.

This clonotype has at least ten counts. The chain employs TRBV5-1 and TRBJ2-2, with a weak D call TRBD2 (5 bases). The length of the CDR3 is 15 residues. Germline V lookup: CDR1 SGHRS, CDR2 YFSETQ. V was trimmed by 1 base and J by 4 bases, leaving 11 bases between them. The CDR3 DNA follows: TGCGCCAGCAGCTTGTACGGGGTGGGCACCGGGGAGCTGTTTTTT. It codes for CASSLYGVGTGELFF.

This clonotype was detected many times. This chain joins TRBV29-1 and TRBJ1-4, with a tentative D call TRBD1 (6 bases). Trimming removed 7 bases at V and 5 bases at J, with 11 bases between. The CDR3 has 12 residues. The germline gives CDR1 SQVTM, CDR2 ANQGSEA. CDR3: CSAGGLNEKLFF. CDR3 in DNA: TGCAGCGCCGGGGGGCTAAATGAAAAACTGTTTTTT.

This clonotype was detected once. V gene TRBV29-1 combines with J gene TRBJ2-5; the D gene could be TRBD1 or TRBD2 (7 bases each). Germline V lookup: CDR1 SQVTM, CDR2 ANQGSEA. V lost 3 bases and J 4 bases, leaving 18 bases between the germline ends. The CDR3 consists of 15 residues. Written as DNA, the CDR3 is TGCAGCGTTGAGTCGACAGGGAGGGGGGGAGAGACCCAGTACTTC. Residues: CSVESTGRGGETQYF.

This clonotype was seen repeatedly, ten times or more. V and J are TRBV7-3 and TRBJ2-3, with D perhaps TRBD1 or TRBD2 (5 bases each). Germline V gives CDR1 SGHTA, CDR2 FQGTGA. The CDR3 extends over 14 amino acids. V lost 3 bases and J 2 bases, leaving 9 bases between the germline ends. The CDR3 here is CASSLGPYTDTQYF. CDR3 coding DNA: TGTGCCAGCAGCTTGGGACCATACACAGATACGCAGTATTTT.

This clonotype was observed many times. The chain links TRBV4-3 to TRBJ2-1; 7 bases match TRBD2. V shed 2 bases and J 14 bases; nucleotides not matched to a gene: 9. CDR3 length: 13 residues. Germline V gene lookup returns CDR1 LGHNA and CDR2 YSLEER. The CDR3 sequence is CASSQTRTSRKFF. DNA for the CDR3: TGCGCCAGCAGCCAAACTCGGACTAGTCGGAAGTTCTTC.